Listed below are T cell receptor beta chains from one sample, sequenced in a study of immune characterization of retroperitoneal liposarcoma. TCRdb fed the PCR reads into MiXCR, producing one record per CDR3 protein. The table lists some 10,000 distinct CDR3 sequences, 37% of them singletons. Source material: tumor tissue. These receptors all stem from a male donor with retroperitoneal liposarcoma. The CDR3 runs from the conserved cysteine through the conserved F or W. A D gene is named only where the DNA matches it firmly. Some rows have no size entry. The others give once, few or many, or a class for an expanded clone.

d_gene: -; j_gene: TRBJ2-1; abundance: -; v_gene: TRBV25-1; CDR3aa: CASRVNSGTGQETQFF; CDR3nt: TGTGCCAGCAGAGTGAATAGCGGGACAGGGCAAGAGACCCAGTTCTTC
d_gene: TRBD2; j_gene: TRBJ2-3; abundance: many; v_gene: TRBV11-1; CDR3aa: CASSPLAGSTDTQYF; CDR3nt: TGTGCCAGCAGCCCCCTAGCGGGGAGCACAGATACGCAGTATTTT
d_gene: -; j_gene: TRBJ1-2; abundance: medium-sized; v_gene: TRBV6-1; CDR3aa: CASSLQQGGNYGYTF; CDR3nt: TGTGCCAGCAGTCTTCAACAGGGAGGCAATTATGGCTACACCTTC
d_gene: TRBD2; j_gene: TRBJ2-1; abundance: -; v_gene: TRBV27; CDR3aa: CASSSIRTSFYNEQFF; CDR3nt: TGTGCCAGCAGTTCAATTCGGACTAGCTTCTACAATGAGCAGTTCTTC
d_gene: -; j_gene: TRBJ2-5; abundance: -; v_gene: TRBV19; CDR3aa: CASSIGEETQYF; CDR3nt: TGTGCCAGTAGTATAGGGGAAGAGACCCAGTACTTC
d_gene: -; j_gene: TRBJ1-3; abundance: medium-sized; v_gene: TRBV10-3; CDR3aa: CAISGQGNTIYF; CDR3nt: TGTGCCATCAGCGGACAGGGAAACACCATATATTTT
d_gene: -; j_gene: TRBJ1-6; abundance: many; v_gene: TRBV7-6; CDR3aa: CASSSDPPMRSYNSPLHF; CDR3nt: TGTGCCAGCAGCTCGGACCCTCCCATGAGGTCCTATAATTCACCCCTCCACTTT
d_gene: -; j_gene: TRBJ2-1; abundance: -; v_gene: TRBV12-3/TRBV12-4; CDR3aa: CASSLNQGQETQFF; CDR3nt: TGTGCCAGCAGTCTAAACCAGGGTCAAGAGACCCAGTTCTTC
d_gene: -; j_gene: TRBJ2-7; abundance: -; v_gene: TRBV11-2; CDR3aa: CASSPPRWGEQYF; CDR3nt: TGTGCCAGCAGCCCACCCAGGTGGGGTGAGCAGTACTTC
d_gene: -; j_gene: TRBJ2-1; abundance: many; v_gene: TRBV12-3/TRBV12-4; CDR3aa: CASSLGVSHDNEQFF; CDR3nt: TGTGCCAGCAGTCTAGGGGTCAGCCACGACAATGAGCAGTTCTTC
d_gene: TRBD1; j_gene: TRBJ2-3; abundance: -; v_gene: TRBV27; CDR3aa: CASADRGGSQYF; CDR3nt: TGTGCCAGCGCCGACAGGGGTGGATCGCAGTATTTT
d_gene: -; j_gene: TRBJ2-3; abundance: -; v_gene: TRBV6-1; CDR3aa: CASSLRTTDTQYF; CDR3nt: TGTGCCAGCTCTCTGCGGACCACAGATACGCAGTATTTT
d_gene: TRBD1; j_gene: TRBJ2-2; abundance: -; v_gene: TRBV4-3; CDR3aa: CASSQARQGAGELFF; CDR3nt: TGCGCCAGCAGCCAAGCCCGACAGGGGGCCGGGGAGCTGTTTTTT
d_gene: -; j_gene: TRBJ1-2; abundance: -; v_gene: TRBV7-2; CDR3aa: CASSPAGTRGRDGYTF; CDR3nt: TGTGCCAGCAGCCCTGCCGGGACACGGGGGCGAGATGGCTACACCTTC
d_gene: -; j_gene: TRBJ2-1; abundance: many; v_gene: TRBV7-8; CDR3aa: CASSLGTNNEQFF; CDR3nt: TGTGCCAGCAGCTTAGGGACTAACAATGAGCAGTTCTTC
d_gene: TRBD2; j_gene: TRBJ2-1; abundance: few; v_gene: TRBV20-1; CDR3aa: CSARGAGAYNEQFF; CDR3nt: TGCAGTGCCCGAGGAGCGGGAGCTTACAATGAGCAGTTCTTC
d_gene: -; j_gene: TRBJ2-3; abundance: many; v_gene: TRBV7-2; CDR3aa: CASSLFAVDTQYF; CDR3nt: TGTGCCAGCAGCTTATTTGCCGTGGATACGCAGTATTTT
d_gene: TRBD2; j_gene: TRBJ2-1; abundance: -; v_gene: TRBV7-2; CDR3aa: CASSLRPSGSFYEQFF; CDR3nt: TGTGCCAGCAGCCTCCGACCCAGCGGGAGCTTCTACGAGCAGTTCTTC
d_gene: TRBD1; j_gene: TRBJ1-2; abundance: large; v_gene: TRBV6-1; CDR3aa: CASSFSVGQGGYTF; CDR3nt: TGTGCCAGCAGTTTTTCCGTGGGACAGGGGGGCTACACCTTC
d_gene: -; j_gene: TRBJ2-5; abundance: few; v_gene: TRBV7-2; CDR3aa: CASSLAGGAQETQYF; CDR3nt: TGTGCCAGCAGCTTAGCGGGGGGGGCCCAAGAGACCCAGTACTTC
d_gene: -; j_gene: TRBJ2-1; abundance: -; v_gene: TRBV7-2; CDR3aa: CASSLWQGKNEQFF; CDR3nt: TGTGCCAGCAGCTTATGGCAGGGGAAGAATGAGCAGTTCTTC
d_gene: TRBD2; j_gene: TRBJ2-1; abundance: -; v_gene: TRBV6-1; CDR3aa: CASKRLAGGNGEQFF; CDR3nt: TGTGCCAGCAAAAGACTAGCGGGAGGAAACGGTGAGCAGTTCTTC
d_gene: -; j_gene: TRBJ2-3; abundance: many; v_gene: TRBV7-2; CDR3aa: CASSREVLAQYF; CDR3nt: TGTGCCAGCAGTCGAGAGGTCTTGGCGCAGTATTTT
d_gene: -; j_gene: TRBJ2-2; abundance: -; v_gene: TRBV7-2; CDR3aa: CASSLDLRDRELFF; CDR3nt: TGTGCCAGCAGCTTAGATCTCAGGGACAGGGAGCTGTTTTTT
d_gene: -; j_gene: TRBJ1-5; abundance: -; v_gene: TRBV6-1; CDR3aa: CASRGWREGNQPQHF; CDR3nt: TGTGCCAGCAGAGGGTGGCGGGAGGGCAATCAGCCCCAGCATTTT
d_gene: -; j_gene: TRBJ2-4; abundance: -; v_gene: TRBV6-9; CDR3aa: CASSPKGWAKNIQYF; CDR3nt: TGTGCCAGCAGCCCCAAGGGTTGGGCCAAAAACATTCAGTACTTC
d_gene: -; j_gene: TRBJ2-5; abundance: many; v_gene: TRBV6-1; CDR3aa: CASRSLDAYNEQYF; CDR3nt: TGTGCCAGCAGGTCTCTTGACGCGTACAATGAGCAGTACTTC
d_gene: -; j_gene: TRBJ2-7; abundance: few; v_gene: TRBV12-3/TRBV12-4; CDR3aa: CASGYTGLEQYF; CDR3nt: TGTGCCAGCGGCTATACAGGGCTCGAGCAGTACTTC
d_gene: TRBD2; j_gene: TRBJ2-7; abundance: medium-sized; v_gene: TRBV6-1; CDR3aa: CASSERPGLEGEQYF; CDR3nt: TGTGCCAGCAGTGAGAGGCCGGGACTAGAAGGTGAGCAGTACTTC
d_gene: -; j_gene: TRBJ2-7; abundance: few; v_gene: TRBV6-1; CDR3aa: CASREGSYEQYF; CDR3nt: TGTGCCAGCAGGGAGGGGAGCTACGAGCAGTACTTC
d_gene: -; j_gene: TRBJ2-7; abundance: once; v_gene: TRBV27; CDR3aa: CASSSPGQGWYEQYF; CDR3nt: TGTGCCAGCAGTTCCCCCGGCCAGGGGTGGTACGAGCAGTACTTC
d_gene: -; j_gene: TRBJ1-6; abundance: -; v_gene: TRBV7-2; CDR3aa: CASSFRGTQNSPLHF; CDR3nt: TGTGCCAGCAGCTTTCGGGGAACCCAGAATTCACCCCTCCACTTT
d_gene: TRBD1; j_gene: TRBJ2-1; abundance: many; v_gene: TRBV12-3/TRBV12-4; CDR3aa: CASRLRRRTGTYNEQFF; CDR3nt: TGTGCCAGCAGACTGAGAAGGAGGACAGGGACCTACAATGAGCAGTTCTTC
d_gene: -; j_gene: TRBJ2-3; abundance: many; v_gene: TRBV6-1; CDR3aa: CASSQDQTDTQYF; CDR3nt: TGTGCCAGCAGTCAGGACCAGACAGATACGCAGTATTTT
d_gene: -; j_gene: TRBJ2-3; abundance: -; v_gene: TRBV27; CDR3aa: CASSSYDTQYF; CDR3nt: TGTGCCAGCAGTTCGTACGATACGCAGTATTTT
d_gene: -; j_gene: TRBJ2-7; abundance: -; v_gene: TRBV10-3; CDR3aa: CASRAQGALYEQYF; CDR3nt: TGTGCCAGCAGAGCACAGGGCGCCCTATACGAGCAGTACTTC
d_gene: -; j_gene: TRBJ1-2; abundance: once; v_gene: TRBV6-1; CDR3aa: CASSVRVDYGYTF; CDR3nt: TGTGCCAGCAGTGTCAGGGTTGACTATGGCTACACCTTC
d_gene: -; j_gene: TRBJ2-1; abundance: -; v_gene: TRBV7-6; CDR3aa: CASSSGTRGNEQFF; CDR3nt: TGTGCCAGCAGCTCTGGGACGCGGGGAAATGAGCAGTTCTTC
d_gene: -; j_gene: TRBJ2-1; abundance: few; v_gene: TRBV7-2; CDR3aa: CASSYRGAGAKNIQFF; CDR3nt: TGTGCCAGCAGCTACCGCGGGGCCGGAGCCAAAAACATTCAGTTCTTC
d_gene: TRBD1; j_gene: TRBJ1-6; abundance: many; v_gene: TRBV7-6; CDR3aa: CASSSRDSYSPLHF; CDR3nt: TGTGCCAGCAGCTCGAGGGACAGCTATTCACCCCTCCACTTT